This T cell receptor (beta chain) was retrieved from a study of T cells after yellow fever vaccination. Study-level information: SMART-Seq v4 Ultra Low Input served to prepare low-cell-number fractions.

TCRdb re-analysed the 5' RACE reads in MiXCR, keeping a single row per CDR3 protein. In the table there are hundreds of thousands of distinct CDR3 sequences, less than 25% of which are singletons. This receptor was taken from a man between 18 and 29 years old who received the YFV17D yellow fever vaccine. The sequences come from PBMCs, collected roughly 23 days after the first yellow fever vaccination.

Here the CDR3 DNA reads TGTGCCAGCAGCTTTGGACGTAATGAGCAGTTCTTC. Translating gives CASSFGRNEQFF. The V and J genes are TRBV7-2 and TRBJ2-1; no clear D gene. Per the germline V gene, CDR1 is SGHTA and CDR2 is FQGNSA. The length of the CDR3 is 12 residues. V lost 3 bases and J lost 7, with 7 bases in between.